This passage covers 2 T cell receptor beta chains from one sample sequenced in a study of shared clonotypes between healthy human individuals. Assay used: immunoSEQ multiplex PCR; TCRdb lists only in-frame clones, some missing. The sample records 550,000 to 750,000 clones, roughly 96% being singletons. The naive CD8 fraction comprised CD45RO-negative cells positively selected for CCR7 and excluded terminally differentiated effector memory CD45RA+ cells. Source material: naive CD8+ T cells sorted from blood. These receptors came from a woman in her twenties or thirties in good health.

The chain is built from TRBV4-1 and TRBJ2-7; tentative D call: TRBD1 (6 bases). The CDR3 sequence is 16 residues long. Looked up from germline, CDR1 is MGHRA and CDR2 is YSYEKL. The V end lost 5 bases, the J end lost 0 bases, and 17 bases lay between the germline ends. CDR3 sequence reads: CASSSPLDRSSYEQYF. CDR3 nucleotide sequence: TGCGCCAGCAGCTCGCCACTTGACAGGAGCTCCTACGAGCAGTACTTC.

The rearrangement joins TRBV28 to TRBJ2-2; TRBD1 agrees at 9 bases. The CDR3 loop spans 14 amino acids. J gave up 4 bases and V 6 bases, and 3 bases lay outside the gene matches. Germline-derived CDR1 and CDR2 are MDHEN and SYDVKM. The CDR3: CASRRTGATGELFF. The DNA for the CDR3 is TGTGCCAGCAGAAGGACAGGGGCCACCGGGGAGCTGTTTTTT.